A selection of T cell receptor beta chains follows, all from one sample in a study of cytomegalovirus exposure and HLA in healthy donors. Profiling relied on immunoSEQ multiplex PCR, and the TCRdb table lists in-frame clones only, not all of them. The repertoire holds about 79,000 clones, with around two thirds as singletons. Material for sequencing was PBMCs. Source of these receptors: a woman aged 45-65 years in good health and CMV-seropositive. The CDR3 runs from the conserved cysteine through the conserved F or W. A D gene is named only where the DNA matches it firmly. Size is omitted from some rows. Given values are once, few, many or a class for expanded clones.

>TRBV12-5|-|TRBJ1-4|-
TGTGCTAGTGGTTTGGTAGAGGGCGTCAATGAAAAACTGTTTTTT
CASGLVEGVNEKLFF
>TRBV7-3|-|TRBJ1-2|-
TGTGCCAGCAGCGCCGGGGGGGTTGGTGGCTACACCTTC
CASSAGGVGGYTF
>TRBV19|-|TRBJ2-5|TRBD2
TGTGCCAGTAGTGTCTTAGCGGGGTTAGGGCAAGAGACCCAGTACTTC
CASSVLAGLGQETQYF
>TRBV29-1|-|TRBJ1-3|-
TGCAGCGTTGCGGAGGGCGCGCAGGGAAACACCATATATTTT
CSVAEGAQGNTIYF
>TRBV6-4|few|TRBJ2-7|-
TGTGCCAGCAGTGTTTCAACAAGCTCCTACGAGCAGTACTTC
CASSVSTSSYEQYF
>TRBV13|-|TRBJ2-3|TRBD2
TGTGCCAGCAGTTCACCTAGCGGGGGGCACACAGATACGCAGTATTTT
CASSSPSGGHTDTQYF
>TRBV7-9|-|TRBJ2-2|-
TGTTCCAGCAGCTGGGGCCATACCGGGGAGCTGTTTTTT
CSSSWGHTGELFF
>TRBV6-6|-|TRBJ2-3|-
TGTGCCAGCAGTTACCGGCAGGAATACACAGATGCGCAGTATTTT
CASSYRQEYTDAQYF
>TRBV5-1|once|TRBJ1-2|TRBD1
TGCGCCAGCAGCTTGGAGGGGGCGCGGGGCTACACCTTC
CASSLEGARGYTF
>TRBV6-6|-|TRBJ2-1|TRBD1
TGTGCCAGCAGTTATTTGGGACAGGGGGGGAATGAGCAGTTCTTC
CASSYLGQGGNEQFF
>TRBV6-1|-|TRBJ2-5|-
TGTGCCAGCAGCGACAGACTAGAGCTAAAGACCCAGTACTTC
CASSDRLELKTQYF
>TRBV7-9|-|TRBJ2-1|TRBD2
TGTGCCAGCAGCTTAGCGCCGAGCGGGGGCTACAATGAGCAGTTCTTC
CASSLAPSGGYNEQFF
>TRBV2|few|TRBJ1-2|-
TGTGCCAGCAGTGGGCTGGCGGGGGGCGGTGGCTACACCTTC
CASSGLAGGGGYTF
>TRBV10-3|-|TRBJ1-1|TRBD1
TGTGCCATCACAGATACAGGGGACCCCGAAGCTTTCTTT
CAITDTGDPEAFF
>TRBV7-7|-|TRBJ2-5|-
TGTGCTAGCAGCTTAGACCCCGGGGGGCCGGAGACCCAGTACTTC
CASSLDPGGPETQYF
>TRBV4-2|-|TRBJ2-1|-
TGTGCCAGCAGCTATGGTATAGGGGGCTACAATGAGCAGTTCTTC
CASSYGIGGYNEQFF
>TRBV28|-|TRBJ2-7|-
TGTGCCAGTCGGTGGGGAACAGGGATCGGCTACGAGCAGTACTTC
CASRWGTGIGYEQYF
>TRBV9|-|TRBJ1-3|-
TGTGCCAGCAGCCCTCTGGGCGGAAACACCATATATTTT
CASSPLGGNTIYF
>TRBV28|few|TRBJ1-1|TRBD1
TGTGCCAGCAGTCTCCCCTTCGGGACAGCTACCGAAGCTTTCTTT
CASSLPFGTATEAFF
>TRBV29-1|-|TRBJ2-1|-
TGCAGCGGTCGGGGACAGGCGAGAGCGGGGCGTTACAATGAGCAGTTCTTC
CSGRGQARAGRYNEQFF
>TRBV7-8|-|TRBJ1-1|TRBD1
TGTGCCTTACTGACAGGGGGCAAGGAAGCTTTCTTT
CALLTGGKEAFF
>TRBV11-2|-|TRBJ1-2|-
TGTGCCAGCAGCTCTGGAGCTAACTATGGCTACACCTTC
CASSSGANYGYTF
>TRBV7-7|-|TRBJ2-1|TRBD1
TGTGCCAGCAAGAAGACAGGGGGCAATGAGCAGTTCTTC
CASKKTGGNEQFF
>TRBV5-5|-|TRBJ2-3|TRBD1
TGTGCCAGCAGCCAGATTCGGCATGAGGGGGCGAGGTATTTT
CASSQIRHEGARYF
>TRBV15|-|TRBJ1-1|TRBD1
TGTGCCACCAGCAGGACAGGGGGCGCTTGGGGGACTGAAGCTTTCTTT
CATSRTGGAWGTEAFF
>TRBV5-1|-|TRBJ1-2|-
TGCGCCAGCAGCCCACCGGGGAACTATGGCTACACCTTC
CASSPPGNYGYTF
>TRBV19|-|TRBJ1-2|-
TGTGCCAGTAGTATCCAGGGGATCCAATATGGCTACACCTTC
CASSIQGIQYGYTF
>TRBV5-1|-|TRBJ2-1|-
TGCGCCAGCAGCCCTTCCCAGGCCTACAATGAGCAGTTCTTC
CASSPSQAYNEQFF